The 19 T cell receptor beta chains listed next were all sequenced from one sample in a study of shared clonotypes between healthy human individuals. Produced via immunoSEQ multiplex PCR; TCRdb's table is partial and in-frame only. This sample has nearly 1 million clones, with 70% to 85% found just once. The source material was memory CD4+ T cells sorted from blood. Subset here: CD45RA-negative fraction. The receptors were sampled from a man younger than 35 in good health.

Details on this clone: A clone one base away is much larger, so this may be a read error. This sequence joins TRBV4-1 and TRBJ2-3, with D perhaps matching TRBD2 (5 bases). Germline V gene lookup returns CDR1 MGHRA and CDR2 YSYEKL. V was pared by 3 bases and J by 2 bases, with 6 bases between. The CDR3 loop spans 13 amino acids. The CDR3 DNA follows: TGCGCCAGCAGCCAGGGAGACACAGATACGCAGTATTTT. Its protein product is CASSQGDTDTQYF.

This chain uses TRBV6-1 with TRBJ2-2; D is ambiguous. The CDR3 is made up of 15 amino acids. Germline loops: CDR1 MNHNS, CDR2 SASEGT. Trimming took 0 bases from V and 6 from J, leaving 11 bases between them. The CDR3 region is CASSEAIRSSGELFF. CDR3 coding DNA: TGTGCCAGCAGTGAAGCCATCAGGTCCTCCGGGGAGCTGTTTTTT.

The chain carries TRBV4-3 and TRBJ2-7, with 9 positions matching TRBD1. The CDR3 sequence is 15 residues long. J gave up 5 bases and V 4 bases, and 9 bases lay outside the gene matches. Per germline, CDR1 LGHNA and CDR2 YSLEER. The CDR3 region is CASSLAGQGVHEQYF. CDR3 DNA: TGCGCCAGCAGCCTTGCGGGACAGGGTGTCCACGAGCAGTACTTC.

V and J are TRBV19 and TRBJ2-7; 7 bases line up with TRBD1. Per the germline V gene, CDR1 is LNHDA and CDR2 is SQIVND (reference sequence). This CDR3 contains 17 residues. The V and J ends lost 4 bases and 2 bases, in that order; junction bases with no gene match: 14. The CDR3 is CASSTNRGAKGPYEQYF. CDR3 DNA: TGTGCCAGTAGTACAAACAGGGGTGCGAAAGGCCCCTACGAGCAGTACTTC.

The genes are TRBV5-1 and TRBJ2-3; D remains ambiguous. The CDR3 consists of 15 residues. Per germline, CDR1 SGHRS and CDR2 YFSETQ. V was pared by 0 bases and J by 8 bases, with 16 bases between. This CDR3 reads CASSLALGTEATQYF. For the CDR3, the DNA is TGCGCCAGCAGCTTGGCTTTGGGCACCGAGGCTACGCAGTATTTT.

V usage is TRBV5-6 and J usage is TRBJ2-1, with 10 bases lining up with TRBD1. Per the germline V gene, CDR1 is SGHDT and CDR2 is YYEEEE. The V segment lost 3 bases and the J segment 4 bases; nucleotides outside the gene matches: 4. The CDR3 covers 15 residues. The CDR3 here is CASSWGTGAYNEQFF. The CDR3 DNA is TGTGCCAGCAGCTGGGGGACAGGGGCGTACAATGAGCAGTTCTTC.

This chain connects TRBV4-1 to TRBJ2-1; D unclear. CDR1 and CDR2 from the germline V gene are MGHRA and YSYEKL. The length of the CDR3 is 12 residues. V lost 5 bases to trimming and J lost 12 bases, with 14 bases between them. DNA for the CDR3: TGCGCCAGCAGCGATCTGTTCCTCGTGCAGTTCTTC. Translated, it gives CASSDLFLVQFF.

The chain is built from TRBV5-1 and TRBJ1-1, with D possibly being TRBD1 (5 bases). This CDR3 has 15 residues. The ends were cut back, 0 bases at V and 6 bases at J, with 15 bases in the middle. The germline gives CDR1 SGHRS, CDR2 YFSETQ. Written as DNA, the CDR3 is TGCGCCAGCAGCTTGGTCGGGGACTTTAACGCTGAAGCTTTCTTT. Amino acid sequence: CASSLVGDFNAEAFF.

The chain combines TRBV27 with TRBJ1-5; TRBD1 might be the D (5 bases). Trimming shortened V by 3 bases and J by 8 bases, and 17 bases separated the two germline ends. Germline assignment: CDR1 MNHEY and CDR2 SMNVEV (reference sequence). CDR3 length equals 15 residues. The CDR3, as DNA: TGTGCCAGCAGTTTCGGGGGGATGATTAGTGAGCCCCAGCATTTT. This codes for CASSFGGMISEPQHF.

The chain employs TRBV9 and TRBJ2-5; D not resolved. Per germline, CDR1 SGDLS and CDR2 YYNGEE. V was shortened by 2 bases and J by 0 bases, with 11 bases between the two germline ends. The CDR3 has 15 amino acids. CDR3 region: CASSVAGRDQETQYF. The CDR3 DNA sequence: TGTGCCAGCAGCGTGGCTGGAAGGGACCAAGAGACCCAGTACTTC.

The rearrangement uses TRBV5-6 and TRBJ2-6, with no clear D. Germline-derived CDR1 and CDR2 are SGHDT and YYEEEE. Trimming cost V 3 bases and J 4 bases, with 14 bases left between them. CDR3 length: 16 residues. In DNA, the CDR3 is TGTGCCAGCAGCTGGGTCCCCTCACAGGGGGCCAACGTCCTGACTTTC. It is translated as CASSWVPSQGANVLTF.

This chain connects TRBV18 to TRBJ1-4; D not resolved. V shed 4 bases and J shed 6 bases, with 9 bases lying between them. Germline loops: CDR1 KGHSH, CDR2 LQKENI. This CDR3 region has 13 residues. The CDR3 is CASSLEPDEKLFF. The CDR3 nucleotides are TGTGCCAGCTCACTCGAACCGGATGAAAAACTGTTTTTT.

In DNA form, the CDR3 reads TGTGCCAGCAGCTTACCTTCAGCCTACAATGAGCAGTTCTTC. Protein: CASSLPSAYNEQFF. The genes are TRBV7-2 and TRBJ2-1; D gene unclear. The germline CDR1 and CDR2 sequences are SGHTA and FQGNSA. This CDR3 comprises 14 residues. V was shortened by 2 bases and J by 2 bases, with 7 bases between the two germline ends.

The chain is built from TRBV11-2 and TRBJ2-7, with 9 nucleotides matching TRBD1. Losses at the gene ends were 2 bases for V and 3 bases for J; bases not matched to a gene: 11. There are 17 residues in the CDR3. Germline V CDR1 and CDR2: SGHAT, FQNNGV. The CDR3 region is CASSLKVGTGFFYEQYF. The DNA of the CDR3 is TGTGCCAGCAGCTTAAAGGTGGGGACAGGGTTTTTCTACGAGCAGTACTTC.

V gene TRBV7-2 combines with J gene TRBJ2-5; the D gene is possibly TRBD2 (5 bases). Trimming removed 5 bases from V and 3 bases from J, with 16 bases in between. The CDR3 is 15 amino acids. Germline V CDR1 and CDR2: SGHTA, FQGNSA. The CDR3 region has the DNA TGTGCCAGCAGCCCCCAGACTGGAGGTAAAGAGACCCAGTACTTC. Amino acids: CASSPQTGGKETQYF.

J is TRBJ2-1 and V is TRBV7-2; TRBD2 matches at 7 bases. From germline, CDR1 is SGHTA and CDR2 FQGNSA. Trimming took 5 bases from V and 7 from J; bases not matched to a gene: 11. This CDR3 is built from 15 residues. DNA for the CDR3: TGTGCCAGCAGCCCCCGGGGCGGGAGTGAGAATGAGCAGTTCTTC. It encodes CASSPRGGSENEQFF.

The chain couples TRBV7-2 to TRBJ1-1; a weak D match, TRBD1 (5 bases). Trimming removed 3 bases from V and 0 bases from J, with 8 bases in between. This CDR3 comprises 14 residues. Per germline, CDR1 SGHTA and CDR2 FQGNSA. This chain's CDR3 is CASSFGGMNTEAFF. Written as DNA, the CDR3 is TGTGCCAGCAGCTTCGGGGGGATGAACACTGAAGCTTTCTTT.

The J gene is TRBJ1-6, the V gene TRBV7-9; D is undetermined. Trimming removed 1 base from V and 9 bases from J, with 7 bases in between. This CDR3 is built from 13 residues. Germline CDR1 and CDR2: SEHNR and FQNEAQ (reference sequence). The CDR3 DNA follows: TGTGCCAGCAGCTTAGACGCCACTTCACCCCTCCACTTT. Amino acids: CASSLDATSPLHF. Based on the CDR3 plus reference TRBV7-9 and TRBJ1-6, the full variable domain is DTGVSQNPRHKITKRGQNVTFRCDPISEHNRLYWYRQTLGQGPEFLTYFQNEAQLEKSRLLSDRFSAERPKGSFSTLEIQRTEQGDSAMYLCASSLDATSPLHFGNGTRLTVT.

V usage is TRBV30 and J usage is TRBJ2-1; D gene ambiguous. The CDR3 has 12 amino acids. The V end lost 4 bases, the J end lost 8 bases, and 12 bases lay between the germline ends. Germline CDR1 is GTSNPN and CDR2 is SVGIG (reference sequence). The CDR3 DNA reads as TGTGCCTGGACCCGTACCGAGCATGAGCAGTTCTTC. This encodes CAWTRTEHEQFF.